This TCR beta chain derives from a study of sequential checkpoint blockade in melanoma. Study-level background: Arm A got nivolumab then ipilimumab; arm B the reverse, 1:1. Each arm's sequence ended with maintenance nivolumab.

With 3 bases removed from V and 2 bases from J, the gap between germline ends came to 15 bases. The CDR3 is 16 residues long. Germline V gives CDR1 LNHDA, CDR2 SQIVND (reference sequence). Documented treatment: randomized to nivolumab then ipilimumab (arm A) or the reverse (arm B). Sorted cells were live CD3+CD8+, lacking CD19 and CD56, from PBMCs. Repertoires were generated with immunoSEQ multiplex PCR, while TCRdb's copy carries only in-frame clones and drops some. The data contain over 25,000 clones, 77% of them singletons. The chain employs TRBV19 and TRBJ2-3; a possible D gene is TRBD1 (5 bases). This TCR came from a human donor with melanoma. The source material was CD8+ T cells sorted from blood (inferred from file names), sampled from a patient given nivolumab and ipilimumab in sequence. The CDR3 coding sequence is TGTGCCAGTAGTATGGCGGTAGACAGCCACACAGATACGCAGTATTTT. Encoded protein: CASSMAVDSHTDTQYF.